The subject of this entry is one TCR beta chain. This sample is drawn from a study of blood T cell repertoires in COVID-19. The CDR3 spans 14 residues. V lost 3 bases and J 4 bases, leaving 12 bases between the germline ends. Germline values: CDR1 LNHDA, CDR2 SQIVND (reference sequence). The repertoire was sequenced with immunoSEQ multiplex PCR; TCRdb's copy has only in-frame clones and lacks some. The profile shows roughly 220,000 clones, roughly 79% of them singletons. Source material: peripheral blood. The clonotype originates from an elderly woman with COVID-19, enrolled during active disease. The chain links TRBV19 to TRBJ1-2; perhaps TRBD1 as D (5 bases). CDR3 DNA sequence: TGTGCCAGTAGTATCTTGGGGCGTCCCTATGGCTACACCTTC. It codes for CASSILGRPYGYTF.